In its sample, the clone carrying this T cell receptor (beta chain) was seen a few times. No antigen is known for it. The CDR3 consists of 13 residues. The J segment lost 7 bases and the V segment lost 5 bases, leaving 5 bases of the junction unmatched. CDR1 and CDR2 (germline): SNHLY, FYNNEI. Per sample, at least 6 micrograms of total RNA were extracted. Primed by a sample-barcoded 5' primer and a J-beta primer mix, a second PCR proceeded for roughly 6 to 12 cycles. With 12 random nucleotides, a template-switch adaptor tagged each individual cDNA molecule. TCRdb recomputed calls from the 5' RACE reads with MiXCR, one row per CDR3 protein. The sample has approximately 1.5 million distinct CDR3 sequences; less than 45% are singletons. The record originates from a study of blood T cells in healthy people across ages. Overall study findings and caveats: Significant beta diversity loss was already apparent by age about 42, declining roughly linearly.

The TCR originated in a woman aged 18-30 years in good health. This chain joins TRBV2 and TRBJ1-1, with 9 bases that match TRBD1. Sequencing input: blood. The CDR3 region has the DNA TGTGCCAGCAGTTCCGGGACAGGGAGTGAAGCTTTCTTT. Its protein is CASSSGTGSEAFF.